The 8 T cell receptor beta chains reported below all come from one sample, sequenced in a study of T cells in Graves' hyperthyroidism and ophthalmopathy. It was RNA transcripts that yielded the amplified TCR beta CDR3 regions. First-round RT-PCR with HTBI primers amplified the TCR CDR3 region. One entry per CDR3 protein, called by TCRdb with MiXCR from the multiplex PCR reads. This table has hundreds of thousands of distinct CDR3 sequences, 12% to 15% appearing once. The sequenced sample consisted of blood. The receptors come from a woman aged 18-29 years with Graves' hyperthyroidism.

In this sample, this clonotype turned up a few times. The chain has TRBV15 and TRBJ1-1; a weak D match, TRBD1 (6 bases). This CDR3 comprises 14 residues. The ends were cut back, 3 bases at V and 4 bases at J, with 12 bases in the middle. CDR1 is LNHNV, CDR2 YYDKDF, per germline (reference sequence). This chain's CDR3 is CATSRWTESTEAFF. In DNA form, the CDR3 reads TGTGCCACCAGCAGGTGGACAGAGAGCACTGAAGCTTTCTTT.

This clonotype was recorded at least ten times. V gene TRBV24-1 combines with J gene TRBJ2-2, with a possible D match to TRBD1 (5 bases). Trimming removed 3 bases at V and 8 bases at J, with 12 bases between. Germline-derived CDR1 and CDR2 are KGHDR and SFDVKD. The CDR3 extends over 14 amino acids. The CDR3 region has the DNA TGTGCCACCAGTGATCCCCAAGGGGTGGGGGAGCTGTTTTTT. Protein sequence: CATSDPQGVGELFF.

In its sample, this clonotype was seen a few times. V is TRBV12-3 or TRBV12-4 and J is TRBJ2-7, with 11 positions matching TRBD2. The trim removed 7 bases at V and 6 bases at J, leaving 8 bases unmatched. The CDR3 runs 14 residues. The CDR3 is CASNIAGGPGEQYF. For the CDR3, the DNA is TGTGCCAGCAATATAGCGGGAGGGCCTGGCGAGCAGTACTTC.

This clonotype was seen ten or more times. This rearrangement joins TRBV30 to TRBJ2-1; no definite D call. Trimming pared 0 bases from V and 9 bases from J, leaving 3 bases between. Per the germline V gene, CDR1 is GTSNPN and CDR2 is SVGIG (reference sequence). CDR3 length: 10 residues. The CDR3 sequence is CAWSVGEQFF. In DNA, the CDR3 is TGTGCCTGGAGTGTGGGTGAGCAGTTCTTC. The whole variable domain, filled in from reference TRBV30 and TRBJ2-1, reads SQTIHQWPATLVQPVGSPLSLECTVEGTSNPNLYWYRQAAGRGLQLLFYSVGIGQISSEVPQNLSASRPQDRQFILSSKKLLLSDSGFYLCAWSVGEQFFGPGTRLTVL.

The chain carries TRBV11-2 and TRBJ2-7; 8 bases line up with TRBD1. With V trimmed by 5 bases and J by 1 base, 10 bases remained unmatched. CDR1 is SGHAT, CDR2 FQNNGV, per germline. The CDR3 runs 16 residues. The CDR3 sequence: CASSRLWGQVSYEQYF. The CDR3 DNA sequence: TGTGCCAGCAGCCGGCTTTGGGGACAGGTATCCTACGAGCAGTACTTC.

This rearrangement joins TRBV27 to TRBJ2-3, with 7 bases fitting TRBD1. CDR3 length: 15 residues. Germline loops: CDR1 MNHEY, CDR2 SMNVEV (reference sequence). The junction had 11 bases not matched to a gene; V was cut back by 8 bases and J by 3 bases. This CDR3 is CASQGFETGTDTQYF. The CDR3 DNA is TGTGCCAGCCAAGGGTTCGAGACAGGGACAGATACGCAGTATTTT.

This clonotype was seen many times. This rearrangement joins TRBV28 to TRBJ2-1, with 8 positions matching TRBD2. V was clipped by 6 bases and J by 2 bases; unmatched bases: 3. The CDR3 runs 14 residues. Germline assignment: CDR1 MDHEN and CDR2 SYDVKM. CDR3 nucleotide sequence: TGTGCCAGCAGCGGGAGGGTAACCTACAATGAGCAGTTCTTC. Protein product: CASSGRVTYNEQFF.

The chain recombines TRBV9 with TRBJ2-7; 11 nucleotides match TRBD2. V shed 3 bases and J 7 bases; nucleotides not matched to a gene: 15. The CDR3 totals 17 residues. The germline CDR1 and CDR2 sequences are SGDLS and YYNGEE. The CDR3 region has the DNA TGTGCCAGCAGCGACCCGACTAGCGGGACATTGCTTGGGGAGCAGTACTTC. Its protein product is CASSDPTSGTLLGEQYF.